This T cell receptor (beta chain) was observed in a study of blood T cell repertoires in COVID-19. Looking at the study overall: Sites across the United States, Italy and Spain contributed samples from acute and convalescent COVID-19.

The method was immunoSEQ multiplex PCR; TCRdb's version includes in-frame clones alone and lacks a portion of them. The repertoire consists of just over 70,000 clones, with about 90% occurring once and the leading ten covering 8.5%. Germline loops: CDR1 SGHNT, CDR2 YYREEE (reference sequence). CDR3 length equals 16 residues. V gave up 3 bases and J gave up 3 bases; unmatched junction bases: 12. This receptor was taken from a human donor in a cohort sampled during active COVID-19. Material: peripheral blood. The chain couples TRBV5-4 to TRBJ2-7, with 7 bases fitting TRBD1. The CDR3: CASSSPTGAMNYEQYF. CDR3 coding DNA: TGTGCCAGCAGCTCACCTACAGGGGCTATGAACTACGAGCAGTACTTC. Based on the CDR3 plus reference TRBV5-4 and TRBJ2-7, the full variable domain is ETGVTQSPTHLIKTRGQQVTLRCSSQSGHNTVSWYQQALGQGPQFIFQYYREEENGRGNFPPRFSGLQFPNYSSELNVNALELDDSALYLCASSSPTGAMNYEQYFGPGTRLTVT.